These T cell receptor beta chains were read from a single sample in a study of post-analysis software for immune sequencing data. One entry per CDR3 protein results from TCRdb running MiXCR on the PCR reads. The table records 600,000 to 750,000 distinct CDR3 sequences, roughly three fifths of them present only once. The sequencing input was blood. These receptors all come from a girl aged 2-10 years with multiple sclerosis. Both conserved end residues are part of each CDR3. Each record gives: J gene, V gene, D gene, clone size, CDR3 DNA, CDR3 protein. A D gene is named only where the DNA matches it firmly. Rows give clone size only sometimes, using once, few, many, or a class for an expanded clone.

j_gene: TRBJ2-7; v_gene: TRBV20-1; d_gene: .; abundance: .; CDR3nt: TGCAGTGCTGTCGGTAGGACGGTTACCTACGAGCAGTACTTC; CDR3aa: CSAVGRTVTYEQYF
j_gene: TRBJ2-1; v_gene: TRBV3-1; d_gene: .; abundance: few; CDR3nt: TGTGCCAGCAGCGACACGGAAGGAAATGAGCAGTTCTTC; CDR3aa: CASSDTEGNEQFF
j_gene: TRBJ2-3; v_gene: TRBV7-9; d_gene: TRBD2; abundance: .; CDR3nt: TGTGCCAGCAGCTTAGGACTAGCGGGGAGAAGAACAGATACGCAGTATTTT; CDR3aa: CASSLGLAGRRTDTQYF
j_gene: TRBJ1-1; v_gene: TRBV9; d_gene: .; abundance: once; CDR3nt: TGTGCCAGCAGCGTAGGCGACCAAAACACTGAAGCTTTCTTT; CDR3aa: CASSVGDQNTEAFF
j_gene: TRBJ2-6; v_gene: TRBV5-1; d_gene: TRBD1; abundance: few; CDR3nt: TGCGCCAGCAGCTTCGGACAGGGCGCTGGGGCCAACGTCCTGACTTTC; CDR3aa: CASSFGQGAGANVLTF
j_gene: TRBJ2-7; v_gene: TRBV20-1; d_gene: .; abundance: few; CDR3nt: TGCAGTGCTATCCGGGGTCCGGGGTACGAGCAGTACTTC; CDR3aa: CSAIRGPGYEQYF
j_gene: TRBJ2-3; v_gene: TRBV20-1; d_gene: .; abundance: .; CDR3nt: TGCAGTGCTAGAAGTGGGGCGAACACAGATACGCAGTATTTT; CDR3aa: CSARSGANTDTQYF
j_gene: TRBJ2-4; v_gene: TRBV18; d_gene: .; abundance: few; CDR3nt: TGTGCCAGCTCCCTCGAAGGAGGGAACATTCAGTACTTC; CDR3aa: CASSLEGGNIQYF
j_gene: TRBJ1-1; v_gene: TRBV6-1; d_gene: .; abundance: .; CDR3nt: TGTGCCAGCAGTGAAATCGCGAACACTGAAGCTTTCTTT; CDR3aa: CASSEIANTEAFF
j_gene: TRBJ2-5; v_gene: TRBV6-1; d_gene: .; abundance: .; CDR3nt: TGTGCCAGCCAACCGTCCGGAGGAGGTGGAGGTCGGGGGGCTCGGGAGACCCAGTACTTC; CDR3aa: CASQPSGGGGGRGARETQYF
j_gene: TRBJ2-4; v_gene: TRBV7-2; d_gene: .; abundance: .; CDR3nt: TGTGCCAGCAGCCCCCGCGGGATCCAAAACATTCAGTACTTC; CDR3aa: CASSPRGIQNIQYF
j_gene: TRBJ2-1; v_gene: TRBV4-3; d_gene: TRBD1; abundance: .; CDR3nt: TGCGCCAGCAGCCAAGATTGGGGGACAGGGATATTCAGCTCCTACAATGAGCAGTTCTTC; CDR3aa: CASSQDWGTGIFSSYNEQFF
j_gene: TRBJ1-6; v_gene: TRBV28; d_gene: .; abundance: .; CDR3nt: TGTGCCAGCAGTTTAGCCCCCCCCCGGGGCTCACCCCTCCACTTT; CDR3aa: CASSLAPPRGSPLHF
j_gene: TRBJ2-1; v_gene: TRBV20-1; d_gene: TRBD2; abundance: few; CDR3nt: TGCAGTGCTGCCACACTAGCGGGGCCAAGAGATGAGCAGTTCTTC; CDR3aa: CSAATLAGPRDEQFF
j_gene: TRBJ1-1; v_gene: TRBV7-9; d_gene: .; abundance: .; CDR3nt: TGTGCCAGCAGTCCAGGACAGTTGGACACTGAAGCTTTCTTT; CDR3aa: CASSPGQLDTEAFF
j_gene: TRBJ1-2; v_gene: TRBV6-2/TRBV6-3; d_gene: .; abundance: few; CDR3nt: TGTGCCAGCAATGACAGGAACTATGGCTACACCTTC; CDR3aa: CASNDRNYGYTF
j_gene: TRBJ1-2; v_gene: TRBV5-1; d_gene: .; abundance: .; CDR3nt: TGCGCCAGCAGCTTGGAGGGGTTGAGTGGCTACACCTTC; CDR3aa: CASSLEGLSGYTF
j_gene: TRBJ2-5; v_gene: TRBV12-3/TRBV12-4; d_gene: .; abundance: .; CDR3nt: TGTGCCAGCAGTTCTGCTACTGGCGGCCAAGAGACCCAGTACTTC; CDR3aa: CASSSATGGQETQYF
j_gene: TRBJ2-3; v_gene: TRBV7-6; d_gene: TRBD2; abundance: .; CDR3nt: TGTGCCAGCAGCTTGTTGGGACTAGCGGGAGGGCCTGGAAATACGCAGTATTTT; CDR3aa: CASSLLGLAGGPGNTQYF
j_gene: TRBJ2-5; v_gene: TRBV12-3/TRBV12-4; d_gene: .; abundance: .; CDR3nt: TGTGCCAGCACCGATTTGGGGGGAGGAGATGAGACCCAGTACTTC; CDR3aa: CASTDLGGGDETQYF
j_gene: TRBJ2-1; v_gene: TRBV6-5; d_gene: .; abundance: .; CDR3nt: TGTGCCAGCAGTTACTCGATCGGCAATGAGCAGTTCTTC; CDR3aa: CASSYSIGNEQFF
j_gene: TRBJ2-3; v_gene: TRBV7-6; d_gene: .; abundance: .; CDR3nt: TGTGCCAGCAGCTTAGCTGGGACAGGGTGGGCTAGCGGGAGTCCAGATACGCAGTATTTT; CDR3aa: CASSLAGTGWASGSPDTQYF
j_gene: TRBJ2-1; v_gene: TRBV7-9; d_gene: .; abundance: .; CDR3nt: TGTGCCAGCAGGGGGGTGGGAAACAATGAGCAGTTCTTC; CDR3aa: CASRGVGNNEQFF
j_gene: TRBJ1-5; v_gene: TRBV6-1; d_gene: TRBD1; abundance: .; CDR3nt: TGTGCCAGCAGTACAGGGGGCTTTCAGCCCCAGCATTTT; CDR3aa: CASSTGGFQPQHF
j_gene: TRBJ2-5; v_gene: TRBV3-1; d_gene: TRBD2; abundance: .; CDR3nt: TGTGCCAGCAGCCAAGGGACTAGCGGGGGGGATCGTTTGTACTTC; CDR3aa: CASSQGTSGGDRLYF
j_gene: TRBJ2-2; v_gene: TRBV10-1; d_gene: .; abundance: once; CDR3nt: TGCGCCAGCAGTGAGTTGGCCGGGGAGCTGTTTTTT; CDR3aa: CASSELAGELFF
j_gene: TRBJ2-7; v_gene: TRBV4-1; d_gene: .; abundance: few; CDR3nt: TGCGCCAGCAGCCAGCCCCGGGGCGAGCAGTACTTC; CDR3aa: CASSQPRGEQYF
j_gene: TRBJ2-5; v_gene: TRBV9; d_gene: TRBD2; abundance: .; CDR3nt: TGTGCCAGCAGCGACGGACTAGTCGGGACCCAGTACTTC; CDR3aa: CASSDGLVGTQYF
j_gene: TRBJ2-7; v_gene: TRBV7-8; d_gene: .; abundance: .; CDR3nt: TGTGCCAGCAGCTTAGCAGGCCAGGGCTGGGGGGAGCAGTACTTC; CDR3aa: CASSLAGQGWGEQYF
j_gene: TRBJ2-4; v_gene: TRBV12-3/TRBV12-4; d_gene: TRBD1; abundance: .; CDR3nt: TGTGCCAGCAGTTTCACCGGGGACAGGGGTATTTTAAGGGCCAAAAACATTCAGTACTTC; CDR3aa: CASSFTGDRGILRAKNIQYF
j_gene: TRBJ1-2; v_gene: TRBV6-6; d_gene: .; abundance: many; CDR3nt: TGTGCCAGCAGTTACGGAGGGGGGGAGTATGGCTACACCTTC; CDR3aa: CASSYGGGEYGYTF
j_gene: TRBJ2-1; v_gene: TRBV12-3/TRBV12-4; d_gene: .; abundance: few; CDR3nt: TGTGCCAGCAGTAAGGAAAGCTCCTACAATGAGCAGTTCTTC; CDR3aa: CASSKESSYNEQFF
j_gene: TRBJ1-1; v_gene: TRBV20-1; d_gene: .; abundance: .; CDR3nt: TGCAGTGCTAGAGAGGGTGGGAATACCTACACTGAAGCTTTCTTT; CDR3aa: CSAREGGNTYTEAFF
j_gene: TRBJ2-1; v_gene: TRBV20-1; d_gene: TRBD2; abundance: few; CDR3nt: TGCAGTGCTAGAGTCCTAGCGGGGGGGCTGAATGAGCAGTTCTTC; CDR3aa: CSARVLAGGLNEQFF